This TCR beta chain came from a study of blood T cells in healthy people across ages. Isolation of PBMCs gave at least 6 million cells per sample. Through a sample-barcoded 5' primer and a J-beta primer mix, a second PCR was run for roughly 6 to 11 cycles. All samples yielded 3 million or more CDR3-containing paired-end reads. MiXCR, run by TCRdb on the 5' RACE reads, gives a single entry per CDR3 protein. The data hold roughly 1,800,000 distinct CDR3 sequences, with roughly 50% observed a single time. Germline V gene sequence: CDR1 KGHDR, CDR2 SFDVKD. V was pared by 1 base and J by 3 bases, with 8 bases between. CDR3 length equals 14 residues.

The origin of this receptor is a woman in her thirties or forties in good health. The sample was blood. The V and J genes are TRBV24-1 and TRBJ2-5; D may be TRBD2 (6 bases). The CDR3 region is CATSDFGEEETQYF. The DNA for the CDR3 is TGTGCCACCAGTGATTTCGGGGAGGAAGAGACCCAGTACTTC.